This T cell receptor beta chain was captured in a study of regulatory T cells in long-lasting Graves disease. Study-wide background: Graves' patients who were just diagnosed had used antithyroid drugs for under 3 months.

Study-wide results and limits: Persistent disease preferred TRBV28, TRBJ1-2 and TRBJ2-5. New patients shared some 980 public clonotypes, and persistent patients shared more, with about 2,700.

Time point reported: newly diagnosed GD, antithyroid drugs for less than 3 months. RNA extracted from PBMCs served as the sequencing template. This clonotype occurred a few times. Its target is not known. The ends lost 6 bases at V and 3 bases at J; junction bases unmatched: 4. The CDR3 loop spans 13 amino acids. The germline V gene has CDR1 MDHEN and CDR2 SYDVKM. Building of the TCR beta libraries involved iRepertoire HTBI primers and Arm-PCR of CDR3 regions. TCRdb independently ran MiXCR on the multiplex PCR reads; one entry per CDR3 protein. Of around 450,000 distinct CDR3 sequences listed, 15% to 20% are singletons. This same sample was also part of a study on T cells in Graves' hyperthyroidism and ophthalmopathy. That investigation notes: No ophthalmopathy progression within 18 months constituted stable Graves' hyperthyroidism.

Sequenced material: peripheral blood mononuclear cells (PBMCs), taken at new diagnosis, from a patient treated with antithyroid drugs. This chain uses TRBV28 with TRBJ2-5; 7 nucleotides line up with TRBD2. The sequence was obtained from a man between 35 and 55 years old with Graves disease. CDR3 sequence: CASRAGREETQYF. The CDR3 DNA sequence: TGTGCCAGCAGGGCAGGGAGGGAAGAGACCCAGTACTTC.